The 20 T cell receptor beta chains reported below all come from one sample, sequenced in a study of shared clonotypes between healthy human individuals. Profiling relied on immunoSEQ multiplex PCR, and the TCRdb table lists in-frame clones only, not all of them. Of about 1.5 million clones listed, under 99% are singletons. Sequencing was carried out using naive CD4+ T cells sorted from blood. Subset given: CD45RA+ positively selected. These receptors all come from a man aged 30 to 45 in good health.

The gene calls are TRBV20-1 and TRBJ2-5; D gene unclear. This CDR3 is 11 amino acids long. V lost 3 bases and J lost 4, with 6 bases in between. CDR1 and CDR2 (germline): DFQATT, SNEGSKA (reference sequence). The CDR3 DNA follows: TGCAGTGCTAGTCAAGTAGAGACCCAGTACTTC. Amino acids: CSASQVETQYF.

The count of this clone is one. The chain carries TRBV7-2 and TRBJ2-7, with D unclear. The CDR3 extends over 15 amino acids. Germline-derived CDR1 and CDR2 are SGHTA and FQGNSA. With 1 base removed from V and 2 bases from J, the gap between germline ends came to 12 bases. The CDR3 is CASSLGSTNPYEQYF. CDR3 nucleotides: TGTGCCAGCAGCTTAGGATCCACTAATCCCTACGAGCAGTACTTC.

This chain joins TRBV7-9 and TRBJ2-6, with a possible D match to TRBD1 (7 bases). The CDR3 runs to 18 residues. CDR1 and CDR2 (germline): SEHNR, FQNEAQ (reference sequence). V was clipped by 0 bases and J by 8 bases, with 20 bases between them. The CDR3 here is CASSLAVEGALRTNVLTF. The CDR3 coding sequence is TGTGCCAGCAGCTTAGCGGTGGAGGGGGCGCTTAGGACCAACGTCCTGACTTTC. Drawing the rest from reference TRBV7-9 and TRBJ2-6, the complete variable domain is DTGVSQNPRHKITKRGQNVTFRCDPISEHNRLYWYRQTLGQGPEFLTYFQNEAQLEKSRLLSDRFSAERPKGSFSTLEIQRTEQGDSAMYLCASSLAVEGALRTNVLTFGAGSRLTVL.

The genes are TRBV28 and TRBJ1-5; D possibly corresponds to TRBD1 (6 bases). The germline V gene encodes CDR1 MDHEN and CDR2 SYDVKM. V lost 5 bases and J lost 7, with 15 bases in between. The CDR3 is made up of 14 amino acids. The CDR3 DNA follows: TGTGCCAGCAGTCCGGGTGACAGGTACCAGCCCCAGCATTTT. This sequence encodes CASSPGDRYQPQHF.

The V and J genes are TRBV6-1 and TRBJ1-2, with no clear D. The CDR3 length is 13 residues. Germline V lookup: CDR1 MNHNS, CDR2 SASEGT. V lost 7 bases and J lost 4, with 13 bases in between. CDR3 DNA sequence: TGTGCCAGCAACGAGAAGGGAAGCTATGGCTACACCTTC. Its protein is CASNEKGSYGYTF.

This chain connects TRBV7-9 to TRBJ2-1; 7 bases align to TRBD1. Germline V gene lookup returns CDR1 SEHNR and CDR2 FQNEAQ (reference sequence). The CDR3 extends over 15 amino acids. The ends lost 4 bases at V and 9 bases at J; junction bases unmatched: 12. CDR3 nucleotides: TGTGCCAGCAGCTGGCTCGGGACAGCCACGAGTGAGCAGTTCTTC. This gives the protein CASSWLGTATSEQFF.

The chain is built from TRBV18 and TRBJ2-1; no reliable D call. CDR1 KGHSH and CDR2 LQKENI come from the germline V gene. The CDR3 contains 14 residues. V gave up 3 bases and J gave up 6 bases, with 12 bases separating them. CDR3 region: CASSPLQTFNEQFF. The CDR3 bases are TGTGCCAGCTCACCCCTACAAACGTTCAATGAGCAGTTCTTC.

V and J are TRBV6-5 and TRBJ2-7, with 10 bases that match TRBD2. V trimming: 5 bases; J trimming: 3 bases; junction bases outside the gene matches: 4. Germline V gene sequence: CDR1 MNHEY, CDR2 SVGAGI. The CDR3 is made up of 14 amino acids. CDR3 DNA: TGTGCCAGCAGTGCATCTAGCGGGAGCTACGAGCAGTACTTC. This encodes CASSASSGSYEQYF.

The chain has TRBV28 and TRBJ1-5, with 10 bases fitting TRBD1. This CDR3 contains 16 residues. The J segment lost 5 bases and the V segment lost 4 bases, leaving 8 bases of the junction unmatched. Per germline, CDR1 MDHEN and CDR2 SYDVKM. The CDR3 DNA reads as TGTGCCAGCAGTTCCGAAGACAGGGGGCCTTATCAGCCCCAGCATTTT. This encodes CASSSEDRGPYQPQHF.

The gene calls are TRBV7-2 and TRBJ2-2; D is unresolved. V lost 0 bases and J 5 bases, leaving 7 bases between the germline ends. This CDR3 is 14 amino acids long. The V gene's germline CDR1 is SGHTA and CDR2 FQGNSA. CDR3 loop: CASSLALGTGELFF. The CDR3, as DNA: TGTGCCAGCAGCTTAGCGCTGGGTACCGGGGAGCTGTTTTTT. The variable domain in full, completed from reference TRBV7-2 and TRBJ2-2, reads GAGVSQSPSNKVTEKGKDVELRCDPISGHTALYWYRQSLGQGLEFLIYFQGNSAPDKSGLPSDRFSAERTGGSVSTLTIQRTQQEDSAVYLCASSLALGTGELFFGEGSRLTVL.

V is TRBV6-5 and J is TRBJ2-1; TRBD2 matches at 9 bases. The ends lost 7 bases at V and 4 bases at J; junction bases unmatched: 8. CDR1 MNHEY and CDR2 SVGAGI come from the germline V gene. This CDR3 has 15 residues. CDR3 in amino acids: CASKTTSGVYNEQFF. The CDR3 DNA sequence: TGTGCCAGCAAAACGACTAGCGGAGTTTACAATGAGCAGTTCTTC.

The CDR3 sequence is CASRTSPGELFF. In DNA, the CDR3 is TGTGCCAGTAGGACTAGCCCCGGGGAGCTGTTTTTT. The rearrangement links TRBV28 to TRBJ2-2, with 8 positions matching TRBD2. Per the germline V gene, CDR1 is MDHEN and CDR2 is SYDVKM. Germline trimming cut 9 bases from V and 6 bases from J; bases unmatched to any gene: 3. The CDR3 totals 12 residues.

This sequence joins TRBV9 and TRBJ2-5; TRBD2 might be the D (5 bases). V shed 0 bases and J shed 7 bases, with 22 bases lying between them. The CDR3 loop spans 17 amino acids. Germline CDR1 is SGDLS and CDR2 is YYNGEE. Written as DNA, the CDR3 is TGTGCCAGCAGCGTAGGCCAGAGAGAGAGGGCTGATGGGACCCAGTACTTC. It codes for CASSVGQRERADGTQYF. Together with reference TRBV9 and TRBJ2-5, the CDR3 gives the full variable domain: DSGVTQTPKHLITATGQRVTLRCSPRSGDLSVYWYQQSLDQGLQFLIQYYNGEERAKGNILERFSAQQFPDLHSELNLSSLELGDSALYFCASSVGQRERADGTQYFGPGTRLLVL.

The chain uses TRBV5-1 and TRBJ2-7, with a tentative D call TRBD1 (6 bases). Germline V lookup: CDR1 SGHRS, CDR2 YFSETQ. V lost 4 bases to trimming and J lost 3 bases, with 14 bases between them. This CDR3 has 14 residues. CDR3 coding DNA: TGCGCCAGCAGCGGAGGACAGTTGAGCTACGAGCAGTACTTC. It specifies CASSGGQLSYEQYF.

V usage is TRBV29-1 and J usage is TRBJ2-5, with 10 bases matching TRBD1. CDR1 is SQVTM and CDR2 is ANQGSEA in the germline V gene. The junction had 8 bases not matched to a gene; V was cut back by 5 bases and J by 2 bases. This CDR3 comprises 15 residues. The CDR3 protein is CSVRDRGSGQETQYF. The CDR3 DNA sequence: TGCAGCGTTAGGGACAGGGGAAGTGGTCAAGAGACCCAGTACTTC. Drawing the rest from reference TRBV29-1 and TRBJ2-5, the complete variable domain is SAVISQKPSRDICQRGTSLTIQCQVDSQVTMMFWYRQQPGQSLTLIATANQGSEATYESGFVIDKFPISRPNLTFSTLTVSNMSPEDSSIYLCSVRDRGSGQETQYFGPGTRLLVL.

The rearrangement uses TRBV27 and TRBJ1-2; the match to TRBD1 covers 8 bases. The CDR3 has 15 residues. J was trimmed by 8 bases and V by 6 bases; bases with no gene match: 14. Germline loops: CDR1 MNHEY, CDR2 SMNVEV (reference sequence). The DNA for the CDR3 is TGTGCCAGCAGACGTAGGGCAGGGGGCCAGGGAGGCTACACCTTC. Residues: CASRRRAGGQGGYTF.

Comments on this clone: The same CDR3 arises from other DNA sequences in this sample as well. V usage is TRBV5-1 and J usage is TRBJ2-1; perhaps TRBD1 as D (6 bases). Deletions cut 3 bases from V and 0 bases from J, with 10 bases between. The germline gives CDR1 SGHRS, CDR2 YFSETQ. This CDR3 has 15 residues. The CDR3 here is CASSWTDSSYNEQFF. In DNA form, the CDR3 reads TGCGCCAGCAGCTGGACGGACAGCTCCTACAATGAGCAGTTCTTC.

The V and J genes are TRBV29-1 and TRBJ1-3; D is possibly TRBD1 (5 bases). Germline V gene data show CDR1 as SQVTM and CDR2 as ANQGSEA. The CDR3 has 13 amino acids. Between the trimmed V and J ends, which lost 4 bases and 4 bases, there was a span of 11 bases. The CDR3 sequence is CSVVRGVGNTIYF. In DNA form, the CDR3 reads TGCAGCGTTGTCAGAGGGGTCGGAAACACCATATATTTT.

The chain couples TRBV5-1 to TRBJ1-3; TRBD1 agrees at 7 bases. CDR3 length: 14 amino acids. The V and J ends lost 4 bases and 2 bases, in that order; junction bases with no gene match: 3. Germline lookup yields CDR1 SGHRS and CDR2 YFSETQ. The CDR3: CASSPGTAGNTIYF. DNA for the CDR3: TGCGCCAGCAGCCCGGGGACAGCTGGAAACACCATATATTTT.

This rearrangement joins TRBV4-1 to TRBJ2-7; tentative D call: TRBD2 (6 bases). Trimming removed 10 bases from V and 2 bases from J, with 21 bases in between. CDR1 is MGHRA and CDR2 is YSYEKL in the germline V gene. This CDR3 comprises 15 residues. The CDR3 nucleotides are TGCGCCACCCGGCTGGAGGGCTTCCCCCCCTACGAGCAGTACTTC. Amino acids: CATRLEGFPPYEQYF.